Below, 32 T cell receptor beta chains from the same sample are listed, as sequenced in a study of CDR3 diversity in severe acne. TCRdb recomputed calls from the PCR reads with MiXCR, one row per CDR3 protein. This sample yields roughly 100,000 distinct CDR3 sequences, of which roughly 51% are seen a single time; 9.5% to 15% belongs to the top ten. Sequenced sample: blood. The receptor source for this set is a male donor with acne.

The chain carries TRBV7-9 and TRBJ1-1, with unresolved D. CDR1 is SEHNR, CDR2 FQNEAQ, per germline (reference sequence). The V gene lost 9 bases and the J gene lost 3 bases, with 20 bases spanning the gap. The CDR3 is made up of 15 amino acids. The CDR3 sequence is CARVKIEIRDTEAFF. As DNA, the CDR3 is TGTGCCAGGGTTAAGATCGAGATAAGGGACACTGAAGCTTTCTTT.

Ten or more counts support this clonotype. This chain uses TRBV12-3 or TRBV12-4 with TRBJ1-3, with D perhaps TRBD1 (5 bases). The ends were cut back, 7 bases at V and 4 bases at J, with 20 bases in the middle. The CDR3 totals 16 residues. CDR3 sequence: CASTLFGVRQGNTIYF. The CDR3 nucleotides are TGTGCCAGCACCCTCTTTGGGGTTCGACAGGGAAACACCATATATTTT.

CDR3 in DNA: TGTGCCAGCAGCTCCCTGCAGGGTAGGAATGAAAAACTGTTTTTT. It yields the protein CASSSLQGRNEKLFF. The gene calls are TRBV11-2 and TRBJ1-4; possible D gene TRBD1, 5 bases. The CDR3 runs to 15 residues. The V gene's germline CDR1 is SGHAT and CDR2 FQNNGV. V was shortened by 4 bases and J by 5 bases, with 14 bases between the two germline ends.

This clonotype was detected a few times. Without the conserved terminal phenylalanine or tryptophan, this CDR3 likely stems from a read error. The DNA is left out, because the CDR3 cannot be placed on it with certainty; the CDR3 is given as TCRdb lists it. The J gene is TRBJ2-5, the V gene TRBV6-6; the table's D call, TRBD1, was not checked against the DNA. The CDR3 has 11 amino acids, counting both end residues. In germline, CDR1 is MNHNY, CDR2 SVGAGI (reference sequence). The CDR3 loop reads CASSYSMNRDI.

To note about this clonotype: A much more abundant neighbour one base away suggests this may be a read error. No conserved phenylalanine or tryptophan is present at the end of the CDR3, so a read error is the likely explanation. This sequence joins TRBV6-6 and TRBJ2-7, with unresolved D. V lost 8 bases and J lost 5, with 13 bases in between. The CDR3 loop spans 12 amino acids. Germline CDR1 and CDR2: MNHNY and SVGAGI (reference sequence). Written as DNA, the CDR3 is TGTGCCAGCTCAGGCCACTCGGACGAGCAGTACCTC. Translated: CASSGHSDEQYL.

For this clonotype: Being one base from a much bigger clone, this may be a read error. The CDR3 DNA reads TGTGCCAGTAGCCTACTTGGTGGCTACATCTTC. This encodes CASSLLGGYIF. The chain employs TRBV19 and TRBJ1-2; D is unresolved. CDR1 is LNHDA, CDR2 SQIVND, per germline (reference sequence). The CDR3 sequence is 11 residues long. Full variable domain (outside the CDR3, taken from reference TRBV19 and TRBJ1-2): DGGITQSPKYLFRKEGQNVTLSCEQNLNHDAMYWYRQDPGQGLRLIYYSQIVNDFQKGDIAEGYSVSREKKESFPLTVTSAQKNPTAFYLCASSLLGGYIFGSGTRLTVV.

This clonotype was recorded a few times. This chain links TRBV7-9 with TRBJ2-7; D unclear. Germline values: CDR1 SEHNR, CDR2 FQNEAQ (reference sequence). V was trimmed by 1 base and J by 2 bases, leaving 12 bases between them. The CDR3 runs to 15 residues. The CDR3 DNA reads TGTGCCAGCAGCTTAGGTTTGGGCAGTCCCTACGAGCAGTACTTC. It translates to CASSLGLGSPYEQYF. The full variable domain, its missing parts supplied by reference TRBV7-9 and TRBJ2-7, is DTGVSQNPRHKITKRGQNVTFRCDPISEHNRLYWYRQTLGQGPEFLTYFQNEAQLEKSRLLSDRFSAERPKGSFSTLEIQRTEQGDSAMYLCASSLGLGSPYEQYFGPGTRLTVT.

The chain couples TRBV20-1 to TRBJ2-2; TRBD1 matches at 12 bases. Germline CDR1 and CDR2: DFQATT and SNEGSKA (reference sequence). The CDR3 has 16 amino acids. CDR3 DNA: TGCAGCTATGTCTTGGGACAGGGGGCTAGTGGCGGGGAGCTGTTTTTT. Translated: CSYVLGQGASGGELFF.

This clonotype was observed a few times. The chain combines TRBV7-3 with TRBJ1-5; the D gene is possibly TRBD1 (6 bases). The germline V and J ends were trimmed by 6 bases and 3 bases, with 15 bases remaining between them. Germline CDR1 reads SGHTA; CDR2 reads FQGTGA. This CDR3 has 15 amino acids. The CDR3 DNA follows: TGTGCCAGCAGTGGGGGCAGGGTAATCAATCAGCCCCAGCATTTT. This encodes CASSGGRVINQPQHF.

The V call is TRBV6-1, the J call TRBJ1-5; D possibly corresponds to TRBD1 (5 bases). Trimming shortened V by 6 bases and J by 2 bases, and 8 bases separated the two germline ends. Germline lookup yields CDR1 MNHNS and CDR2 SASEGT. This CDR3 has 13 amino acids. DNA of the CDR3: TGTGCCAGCAGGGGGACCGGCAATCAGCCCCAGCATTTT. Its protein product is CASRGTGNQPQHF.

This clonotype was recorded many times. This rearrangement joins TRBV6-5 to TRBJ2-7; D possibly corresponds to TRBD1 (6 bases). The CDR3 is made up of 14 amino acids. Trimming removed 2 bases from V and 5 bases from J, with 13 bases in between. Germline CDR1 is MNHEY and CDR2 is SVGAGI. The CDR3 protein is CASSYKLTGNEQYF. In DNA form, the CDR3 reads TGTGCCAGCAGTTACAAATTAACAGGGAACGAGCAGTACTTC.

The chain couples TRBV20-1 to TRBJ2-7, with 7 bases lining up with TRBD1. With 5 bases clipped from V and 0 bases from J, the junction kept 4 bases outside the gene matches. Germline V gene sequence: CDR1 DFQATT, CDR2 SNEGSKA (reference sequence). The CDR3 totals 13 residues. DNA of the CDR3: TGCAGTGCTGAGACAGGGAGCTCCTACGAGCAGTACTTC. This encodes CSAETGSSYEQYF.

In this sample, this clonotype turned up a few times. The rearrangement links TRBV29-1 to TRBJ2-2; 12 bases are a match to TRBD2. There are 15 residues in the CDR3. Germline V CDR1 and CDR2: SQVTM, ANQGSEA. After removal of 1 base from V and 7 bases from J, the junction contained 4 bases not matched to a gene. The CDR3 DNA reads as TGCAGCGTTGAAGGAACTAGCGGGGGGTACGGGGAGCTGTTTTTT. The encoded protein is CSVEGTSGGYGELFF.

This clonotype was seen many times. The chain uses TRBV5-8 and TRBJ2-7; D remains unclear. The V and J ends lost 4 bases and 3 bases respectively, with 8 bases between them. This CDR3 is 12 amino acids long. Germline lookup yields CDR1 SGHTS and CDR2 YDEGEE. The CDR3 DNA is TGTGCCAGCAGCCCGGCCGGCTACGAGCAGTACTTC. The encoded protein is CASSPAGYEQYF.

Concerning this clonotype: In this CDR3 the conserved last residue, phenylalanine or tryptophan, is missing, so a read error is likely. The J gene is TRBJ2-7, the V gene TRBV2; the D gene is possibly TRBD1 (5 bases). The CDR3 sequence is 10 residues long. Germline CDR1 SNHLY, CDR2 FYNNEI. V lost 11 bases and J 3 bases, leaving 8 bases between the germline ends. The CDR3 sequence: CACQGYEQYL. The CDR3 DNA sequence: TGTGCCTGTCAGGGCTACGAGCAGTACTTA.

The chain recombines TRBV2 with TRBJ1-3; TRBD1 aligns across 8 bases. V was clipped by 1 base and J by 2 bases; unmatched bases: 1. Germline loops: CDR1 SNHLY, CDR2 FYNNEI. There are 15 residues in the CDR3. CDR3 residues: CASSEGTGPGNTIYF. Here the CDR3 DNA reads TGTGCCAGCAGTGAAGGGACAGGGCCTGGAAACACCATATATTTT.

The chain uses TRBV25-1 and TRBJ1-2, with D hard to call. The CDR3 contains 15 residues. V lost 4 bases to trimming and J lost 3 bases, with 15 bases between them. Germline CDR1 MGHDK, CDR2 SYGVNS. The chain's CDR3 is CASSGAEAHYYGYTF. The CDR3 nucleotides read TGTGCCAGCAGTGGCGCGGAGGCCCACTACTATGGCTACACCTTC.

The sample holds many counts of this clonotype. CDR3 region: CATPSSTGELFF. In DNA, the CDR3 is TGTGCCACTCCTTCGAGCACCGGGGAGCTGTTTTTT. This chain joins TRBV14 and TRBJ2-2; the D is unclear. Germline loops: CDR1 SGHDN, CDR2 FVKESK. This CDR3 has 12 residues. V lost 10 bases, J lost 4 bases, and 10 bases lay in between.

On this clonotype itself: No conserved phenylalanine or tryptophan is present at the end of the CDR3, so a read error is the likely explanation. No DNA is shown, since the ends of the CDR3 on it are uncertain; the CDR3 is the one TCRdb lists. The rearrangement links TRBV7-2 to TRBJ1-5. Germline CDR1 reads SGHTA; CDR2 reads FQGNSA. The CDR3 has 13 residues if both end residues are counted. The CDR3 reads CASSRGLPPPPPP.

The J gene is TRBJ2-7, the V gene TRBV7-2; 7 bases are shared with TRBD2. Trimming cost V 4 bases and J 2 bases; bases outside gene matches: 2. The CDR3 covers 13 residues. CDR1 SGHTA and CDR2 FQGNSA come from the germline V gene. This CDR3 reads CASSSSGPYEQYF. Written as DNA, the CDR3 is TGTGCCAGCAGCTCTAGCGGACCCTACGAGCAGTACTTC.

This clonotype showed up many times. This chain connects TRBV7-2 to TRBJ1-1; the D gene is possibly TRBD1 (5 bases). Trimming took 0 bases from V and 3 from J, leaving 11 bases between them. The CDR3 totals 15 residues. From germline, CDR1 is SGHTA and CDR2 FQGNSA. The CDR3 here is CASSLARTIHTEAFF. The CDR3 DNA sequence: TGTGCCAGCAGCTTAGCACGGACAATCCACACTGAAGCTTTCTTT.

The rearrangement links TRBV9 to TRBJ2-7, with a weak D call TRBD1 (6 bases). V dropped 3 bases and J dropped 5 bases, with 12 bases sitting between them. Per the germline V gene, CDR1 is SGDLS and CDR2 is YYNGEE. This CDR3 spans 13 amino acids. The CDR3: CASSEAGENEQYF. In DNA, the CDR3 is TGTGCCAGCAGCGAGGCAGGGGAAAACGAGCAGTACTTC.

Turning to this clonotype: A much larger clone lies a single base off, so this may be a read error. This sequence joins TRBV19 and TRBJ2-7, with D perhaps TRBD1 (5 bases). The CDR3 extends over 16 amino acids. V shed 7 bases and J shed 2 bases, with 21 bases lying between them. Germline V gene lookup returns CDR1 LNHDA and CDR2 SQIVND (reference sequence). The CDR3 here is CASTSLRGFGPYEQYF. The CDR3 coding sequence is TGTGCCAGTACCTCACTTAGGGGCTTTGGTCCCTACGAGCAGTACTTC.

Points on this clonotype: With a much larger clone just one base away, this may be a read error. This chain joins TRBV20-1 and TRBJ2-3; D may be TRBD1 (7 bases). The CDR3 contains 15 residues. From germline, CDR1 is DFQATT and CDR2 SNEGSKA (reference sequence). The CDR3: CSARDRGGGPDKQYF. In nucleotides, the CDR3 is TGCAGTGCTAGAGATCGTGGAGGGGGCCCAGATAAGCAGTATTTT.

This clonotype has at least ten counts. The chain joins TRBV5-1 to TRBJ1-2, with 9 bases aligning to TRBD1. Germline-derived CDR1 and CDR2 are SGHRS and YFSETQ. Trimming removed 2 bases from V and 4 bases from J; junction bases left unmatched: 6. The CDR3 has 15 amino acids. DNA for the CDR3: TGCGCCAGCAGCTTTAACAGGGGGCGCAGCTATGGCTACACCTTC. Encoded protein: CASSFNRGRSYGYTF.

This clonotype was detected once. It is unclear where the CDR3 begins or ends on the DNA, so no DNA is shown, and the CDR3 is as TCRdb lists it. The chain joins TRBV20-1 to TRBJ2-5; the table assigns TRBD2, which was not confirmed against the DNA. The germline gives CDR1 DFQATT, CDR2 SNEGSKA (reference sequence). The CDR3 has 22 amino acids, counting both end residues. The CDR3 protein is CSARTAGTSGGELFFGEETQYF.

Comments on this clonotype: The germline gene is not matched at one end of the junction; a read error may be the cause. J is TRBJ2-7 and V is TRBV7-9; the D gene is possibly TRBD2 (6 bases). The CDR3 has 14 amino acids. In germline, CDR1 is SEHNR, CDR2 FQNEAQ (reference sequence). DNA for the CDR3: TGCGCCAGCAGCTCACCGGGACTTGCCTACGAGCAGTACTTC. Translated: CASSSPGLAYEQYF.

This clonotype came up many times. The V and J genes are TRBV2 and TRBJ2-5; D uncertain. The CDR3 extends over 13 amino acids. The V end was cut by 5 bases, the J end by 5 bases, with 12 bases between. The germline V gene encodes CDR1 SNHLY and CDR2 FYNNEI. CDR3 region: CASSLTSQETQYF. The CDR3 DNA follows: TGTGCCAGCAGTTTAACTTCCCAGGAGACCCAGTACTTC.

About this clonotype itself: It may be a read error: a sequence one base away is much more abundant. The genes are TRBV19 and TRBJ2-5; 12 bases map to TRBD1. This CDR3 contains 15 residues. Germline CDR1 LNHDA, CDR2 SQIVND (reference sequence). In DNA, the CDR3 is TGTGCCAGTAGCCGAGGGACAGGGGGCCAAGGGACCCAGTACTTC. Translated: CASSRGTGGQGTQYF.

For this clonotype: A much more abundant neighbour one base away suggests this may be a read error. The CDR3 spells CASSIGRTGDHEQYF. The CDR3 nucleotides are TGTGCCAGTAGTATAGGAAGGACAGGGGACCACGAGCAGTACTTC. The chain is built from TRBV7-3 and TRBJ2-7; 9 bases align to TRBD1. Losses at the gene ends were 9 bases for V and 5 bases for J; bases not matched to a gene: 14. Looked up from germline, CDR1 is SGHTA and CDR2 is FQGTGA. The CDR3 totals 15 residues.

This clonotype was recorded a few times. The rearrangement uses TRBV6-4 and TRBJ2-3; TRBD2 is a possible D gene (6 bases). V lost 3 bases and J 4 bases, leaving 17 bases between the germline ends. Germline-derived CDR1 and CDR2 are MRHNA and SNTAGT. This CDR3 comprises 16 residues. The CDR3 coding sequence is TGTGCCAGCAGTGAGGAGGGCGCGGACGGGGCAGATACGCAGTATTTT. It codes for CASSEEGADGADTQYF.

The chain is built from TRBV20-1 and TRBJ2-1, with 12 bases fitting TRBD2. There are 19 residues in the CDR3. V was pared by 0 bases and J by 0 bases, with 9 bases of the junction left unmatched. Germline lookup yields CDR1 DFQATT and CDR2 SNEGSKA (reference sequence). The CDR3 coding sequence is TGCAGTGCTAGAGATGTAACTAGCGGGAGGCCCAGCTCCTACAATGAGCAGTTCTTC. Its translation is CSARDVTSGRPSSYNEQFF.